The T cell receptor (beta chain) described here comes from a study of cytomegalovirus exposure and HLA in healthy donors. Among the donors, all were healthy bone marrow donors. Amplification used 60 Vbeta primers and 13 Jbeta primers. Some clones are missing from TCRdb's copy, which holds only in-frame ones; the method was immunoSEQ multiplex PCR. The repertoire consists of about 120,000 clones, with more than 75% occurring once and the leading ten covering 12%. The CDR3 runs 16 residues. V was trimmed by 0 bases and J by 3 bases, leaving 12 bases between them. Germline CDR1 reads SNHLY; CDR2 reads FYNNEI.

The sample was PBMCs. The V and J genes are TRBV2 and TRBJ1-5, with a tentative D call TRBD1 (6 bases). This sequence originates from a woman in her thirties or forties in good health and CMV-seropositive. The CDR3 sequence: CASSEAGAGINQPQHF. CDR3 in DNA: TGTGCCAGCAGTGAAGCGGGGGCAGGGATCAATCAGCCCCAGCATTTT.